What follows are 18 T cell receptor beta chains derived from one specimen sequenced in a study of vaccination effects on CD4 cells after COVID-19. Their antigen targets remain unknown. Cells that had been cultured for ten to eleven days were the source of isolated CD4+ T cells. The cohort was immunized with two doses of either the BNT162b2 or mRNA-1273 vaccine. Profiling relied on immunoSEQ multiplex PCR, and the TCRdb table lists in-frame clones only, not all of them. The table shows about 45,000 clones, with 65% to 80% occurring only once. Material: CD4+ T cells from PBMCs cultured without peptide, obtained after COVID-19 vaccination. These receptors all stem from a human donor who received a COVID-19 vaccine.

CDR3 sequence: CASRRGGTGYGYTF. The CDR3 DNA reads as TGTGCCAGCAGACGAGGGGGGACAGGCTATGGCTACACCTTC. The chain links TRBV6-5 to TRBJ1-2, with 8 positions matching TRBD1. Germline CDR1 reads MNHEY; CDR2 reads SVGAGI. The junction had 7 bases not matched to a gene; V was cut back by 6 bases and J by 4 bases. This CDR3 is built from 14 residues.

This chain uses TRBV5-1 with TRBJ2-3; 13 bases line up with TRBD2. Germline lookup yields CDR1 SGHRS and CDR2 YFSETQ. V was clipped by 4 bases and J by 3 bases; unmatched bases: 5. The CDR3 runs 16 residues. The CDR3: CASSEGTSGATDTQYF. As DNA, the CDR3 is TGCGCCAGCAGCGAAGGGACTAGCGGGGCAACAGATACGCAGTATTTT.

The chain links TRBV28 to TRBJ2-7; D is uncertain. V was cut by 7 bases and J by 0 bases, with 13 bases left in between. CDR3 length: 14 residues. Germline V gene lookup returns CDR1 MDHEN and CDR2 SYDVKM. CDR3 nucleotides: TGTGCCAGCACTCCACCCGAGTTCTCCTACGAGCAGTACTTC. Its protein product is CASTPPEFSYEQYF.

This chain joins TRBV25-1 and TRBJ1-3, with no clear D. Germline CDR1 MGHDK, CDR2 SYGVNS. V lost 1 base to trimming and J lost 0 bases, with 10 bases between them. This CDR3 is 16 amino acids long. In DNA form, the CDR3 reads TGTGCCAGCAGTGAATCAGTGGGCAGCTCTGGAAACACCATATATTTT. Its translation: CASSESVGSSGNTIYF.

This clone was detected only a few times. The rearrangement joins TRBV11-2 to TRBJ2-7; no reliable D call. V was trimmed by 0 bases and J by 0 bases, leaving 6 bases between them. The CDR3 has 14 amino acids. CDR1 is SGHAT and CDR2 is FQNNGV in the germline V gene. This CDR3 reads CASSLDGSSYEQYF. The DNA of the CDR3 is TGTGCCAGCAGCTTAGATGGCAGCTCCTACGAGCAGTACTTC.

The chain joins TRBV4-1 to TRBJ1-4, with D possibly matching TRBD1 (5 bases). Per germline, CDR1 MGHRA and CDR2 YSYEKL. The CDR3 loop spans 16 amino acids. Between the trimmed V and J ends, which lost 2 bases and 8 bases, there was a span of 18 bases. CDR3 amino acids: CASSQNAREFREKLFF. The DNA of the CDR3 is TGCGCCAGCAGCCAAAATGCCAGGGAGTTTCGAGAAAAACTGTTTTTT.

The chain recombines TRBV30 with TRBJ2-2, with D tentatively TRBD2 (6 bases). CDR1 is GTSNPN and CDR2 is SVGIG in the germline V gene (reference sequence). Trimming removed 4 bases from V and 4 bases from J, with 16 bases in between. This CDR3 region has 15 residues. In DNA, the CDR3 is TGTGCCTGGAAAGAAGGGACTGCTGGCACCGGGGAGCTGTTTTTT. It codes for CAWKEGTAGTGELFF. The whole variable domain, filled in from reference TRBV30 and TRBJ2-2, reads SQTIHQWPATLVQPVGSPLSLECTVEGTSNPNLYWYRQAAGRGLQLLFYSVGIGQISSEVPQNLSASRPQDRQFILSSKKLLLSDSGFYLCAWKEGTAGTGELFFGEGSRLTVL.

This clone occurred a few times. The chain combines TRBV6-5 with TRBJ1-1; no clear D. Per the germline V gene, CDR1 is MNHEY and CDR2 is SVGAGI. The CDR3 runs 13 residues. Between the trimmed V and J ends, which lost 7 bases and 0 bases, there was a span of 9 bases. CDR3 residues: CASIGVMNTEAFF. CDR3 DNA sequence: TGTGCCAGCATCGGAGTGATGAACACTGAAGCTTTCTTT.

The chain is built from TRBV5-6 and TRBJ1-5, with no clear D. The CDR3 loop spans 17 amino acids. CDR1 and CDR2 (germline): SGHDT, YYEEEE. Trimming stripped 0 bases from V and 3 bases from J, with 16 bases between. DNA for the CDR3: TGTGCCAGCAGCTTGGGGGCCAGGATAAACCTCAATCAGCCCCAGCATTTT. This sequence encodes CASSLGARINLNQPQHF.

This chain connects TRBV2 to TRBJ1-4; maybe TRBD1 (6 bases). Germline-derived CDR1 and CDR2 are SNHLY and FYNNEI. The length of the CDR3 is 15 residues. V lost 3 bases to trimming and J lost 10 bases, with 18 bases between them. For the CDR3, the DNA is TGTGCCAGCAGTGAGGGACACCCAACGAACTCAAAACTGTTTTTT. Its translation is CASSEGHPTNSKLFF.

This clone has a single count. V and J are TRBV7-7 and TRBJ2-3; TRBD1 matches at 9 bases. J was trimmed by 0 bases and V by 5 bases; bases with no gene match: 3. Germline lookup yields CDR1 SSHAT and CDR2 FNYEAQ (reference sequence). The CDR3 runs 15 residues. The chain's CDR3 is CASSPGTGSTDTQYF. CDR3 nucleotides: TGTGCCAGCAGCCCAGGGACAGGGAGCACAGATACGCAGTATTTT.

The rearrangement joins TRBV6-6 to TRBJ2-3; 8 bases are a match to TRBD1. J gave up 6 bases and V 2 bases, and 4 bases lay outside the gene matches. CDR3 length equals 14 residues. CDR1 MNHNY and CDR2 SVGAGI come from the germline V gene (reference sequence). In nucleotides, the CDR3 is TGTGCCAGCAGTTACGGGACAGGTTCGGATACGCAGTATTTT. As protein: CASSYGTGSDTQYF.

The chain recombines TRBV3-1 (or the pseudogene TRBV3-2) with TRBJ2-3; D remains unclear. Germline-derived CDR1 and CDR2 are LGHDT and YNNKEL (reference sequence). V was shortened by 3 bases and J by 0 bases, with 10 bases between the two germline ends. This CDR3 spans 15 amino acids. Written as DNA, the CDR3 is TGTGCCAGCAGCCATTACGGGTCTAGCACAGATACGCAGTATTTT. Translating it yields CASSHYGSSTDTQYF.

The chain combines TRBV5-1 with TRBJ1-2; 7 nucleotides align to TRBD1. Germline V CDR1 and CDR2: SGHRS, YFSETQ. This CDR3 contains 15 residues. Germline trimming cut 3 bases from V and 8 bases from J; bases unmatched to any gene: 13. As DNA, the CDR3 is TGCGCCAGCAGCTCGTCTTGGGACAGCCTGGGAGGCTACACCTTC. It yields the protein CASSSSWDSLGGYTF.

The gene calls are TRBV24-1 and TRBJ1-2; D gene ambiguous. This CDR3 region has 11 residues. Trimming removed 9 bases at V and 8 bases at J, with 12 bases between. CDR1 is KGHDR, CDR2 SFDVKD, per germline. CDR3 protein: CATRKGFGYTF. CDR3 sequence (DNA): TGTGCCACCCGCAAGGGCTTCGGCTACACCTTC.

The rearrangement joins TRBV6-1 to TRBJ1-4, with TRBD1 identical over 9 bases. The CDR3 runs 16 residues. V lost 3 bases to trimming and J lost 2 bases; unmatched junction nucleotides: 4. The germline V gene encodes CDR1 MNHNS and CDR2 SASEGT. CDR3 in amino acids: CASSDRQGVTNEKLFF. CDR3 in DNA: TGTGCCAGCAGTGACCGACAGGGGGTCACTAATGAAAAACTGTTTTTT.

The table lists this clone with a count of one. V gene TRBV5-8 combines with J gene TRBJ2-3; a possible D gene is TRBD1 (5 bases). V lost 0 bases to trimming and J lost 0 bases, with 8 bases between them. CDR1 is SGHTS and CDR2 is YDEGEE in the germline V gene. This CDR3 has 15 amino acids. This chain's CDR3 is CASSLGGTSTDTQYF. The CDR3 DNA is TGTGCCAGCAGCTTGGGGGGCACCAGCACAGATACGCAGTATTTT.

In its sample, this clone was seen a few times. The gene calls are TRBV9 and TRBJ2-1; 16 bases line up with TRBD2. V was clipped by 2 bases and J by 5 bases; unmatched bases: 1. The CDR3 runs to 16 residues. Germline lookup yields CDR1 SGDLS and CDR2 YYNGEE. CDR3 in amino acids: CASSVGTSGRDNEQFF. CDR3 in DNA: TGTGCCAGCAGCGTTGGGACTAGCGGGAGGGACAATGAGCAGTTCTTC.